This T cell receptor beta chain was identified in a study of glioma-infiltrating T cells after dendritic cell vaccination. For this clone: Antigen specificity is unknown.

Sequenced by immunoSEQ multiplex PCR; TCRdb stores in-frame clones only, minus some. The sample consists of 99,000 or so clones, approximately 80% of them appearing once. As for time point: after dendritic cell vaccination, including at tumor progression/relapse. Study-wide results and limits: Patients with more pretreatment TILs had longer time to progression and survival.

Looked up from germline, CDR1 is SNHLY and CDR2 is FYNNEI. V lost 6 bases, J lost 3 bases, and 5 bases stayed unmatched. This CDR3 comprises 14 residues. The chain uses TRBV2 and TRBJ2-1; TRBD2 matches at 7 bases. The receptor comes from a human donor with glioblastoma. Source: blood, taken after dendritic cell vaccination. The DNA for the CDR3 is TGTGCCAGCAGCCTAGCGGACTTCTACAATGAGCAGTTCTTC. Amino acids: CASSLADFYNEQFF.